This T cell receptor beta chain stems from a study of molecular identifiers for immune sequencing clone quantification. Study-level information: Replicates split RNA from roughly 20,000 or 100,000 naive CD8 cells five ways, and the researchers sequenced four portions. Study results and limitations: More than 98% of effector molecules, versus under 1% of naive-cell molecules, belonged to clones above 20 RNA copies.

TCRdb ran MiXCR on the PCR reads and lists one entry per CDR3 protein. The sample holds about 640,000 distinct CDR3 sequences, about 20% seen once. The CDR3 is 14 residues long. V lost 2 bases and J lost 4, with 11 bases in between. Germline V gene data show CDR1 as SEHNR and CDR2 as FQNEAQ (reference sequence). This clonotype was recorded at least ten times. Its antigen is currently unknown. This chain joins TRBV7-9 and TRBJ1-1; a possible D gene is TRBD1 (5 bases). The TCR comes from a human donor in good health. Some libraries in this study had Jurkat cell RNA spiked in. The material sequenced was naive CD8+ T cells from blood, with Jurkat cell RNA spiked in. As for subset: FACS-sorted CD8+CD4-CCR7+CD45RA+ naive T cells. The CDR3, as DNA: TGTGCCAGCAGCTTAACAGACGGGGGCACTGAAGCTTTCTTT. Its translation is CASSLTDGGTEAFF.